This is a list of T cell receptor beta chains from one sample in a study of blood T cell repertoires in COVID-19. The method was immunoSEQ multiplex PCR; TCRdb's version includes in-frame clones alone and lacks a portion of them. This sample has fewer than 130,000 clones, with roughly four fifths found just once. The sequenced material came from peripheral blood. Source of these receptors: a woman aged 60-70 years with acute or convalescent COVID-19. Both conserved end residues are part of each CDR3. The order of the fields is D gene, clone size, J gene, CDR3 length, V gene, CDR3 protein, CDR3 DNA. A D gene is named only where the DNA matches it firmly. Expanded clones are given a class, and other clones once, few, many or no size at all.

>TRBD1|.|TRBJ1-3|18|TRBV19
CASSIDATGTGTGNTIYF
TGTGCCAGTAGTATAGATGCCACCGGGACAGGGACTGGAAACACCATATATTTT
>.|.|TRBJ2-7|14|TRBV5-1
CASSLGLSTYEQYF
TGCGCCAGCAGCTTGGGCCTCTCTACCTACGAGCAGTACTTC
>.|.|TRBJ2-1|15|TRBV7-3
CASSPQGGSYNEQFF
TGTGCCAGCAGCCCCCAGGGGGGCTCCTACAATGAGCAGTTCTTC
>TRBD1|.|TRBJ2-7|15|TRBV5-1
CASSPQGTGGYEQYF
TGCGCCAGCAGCCCCCAAGGGACAGGGGGCTACGAGCAGTACTTC
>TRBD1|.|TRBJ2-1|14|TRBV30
CAWSRGTGYNEQFF
TGTGCCTGGAGTAGAGGGACAGGGTATAATGAGCAGTTCTTC
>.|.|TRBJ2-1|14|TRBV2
CASSKGLWGNEQFF
TGTGCCAGCAGTAAGGGACTTTGGGGGAATGAGCAGTTCTTC
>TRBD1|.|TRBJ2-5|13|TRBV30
CAHSRDRQETQYF
TGTGCCCATTCCCGGGACAGGCAAGAGACCCAGTACTTC
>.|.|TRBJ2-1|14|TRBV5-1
CASSPGDSYNEQFF
TGCGCCAGCAGCCCGGGGGACTCCTACAATGAGCAGTTCTTC
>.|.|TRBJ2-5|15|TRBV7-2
CASSLAQNRRETQYF
TGTGCCAGCAGCTTAGCACAGAACCGAAGAGAGACCCAGTACTTC
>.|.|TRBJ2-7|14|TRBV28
CASSFNSGAEEQYF
TGTGCCAGCAGTTTTAATTCAGGGGCCGAGGAGCAGTACTTC
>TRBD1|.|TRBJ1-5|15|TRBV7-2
CASSLEAGGYQPQHF
TGTGCCAGCAGCTTAGAGGCAGGGGGCTATCAGCCCCAGCATTTT
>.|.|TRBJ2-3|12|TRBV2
CASGGAGDTQYF
TGTGCCAGCGGGGGGGCGGGAGATACGCAGTATTTT
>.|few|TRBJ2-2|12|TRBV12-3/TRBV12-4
CASSFMSGELFF
TGTGCCAGCAGTTTTATGAGCGGGGAGCTGTTTTTT
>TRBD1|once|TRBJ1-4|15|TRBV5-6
CASSLRTGTNEKLFF
TGTGCCAGCAGCTTGCGGACAGGAACTAATGAAAAACTGTTTTTT
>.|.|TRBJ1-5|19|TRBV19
CASIPGNVSLQDSNQPQHF
TGTGCCAGTATCCCAGGGAATGTGTCGTTACAGGATAGCAATCAGCCCCAGCATTTT
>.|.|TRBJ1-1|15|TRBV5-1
CASSSWGGSNTEAFF
TGCGCCAGCAGCTCCTGGGGGGGGTCGAACACTGAAGCTTTCTTT
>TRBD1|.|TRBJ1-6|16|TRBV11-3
CASSSSGTGGGGPLHF
TGTGCCAGCAGCTCGTCGGGGACAGGAGGGGGCGGGCCCCTCCACTTT
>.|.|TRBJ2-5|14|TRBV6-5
CASSYSMAGKTQYF
TGTGCCAGCAGTTACTCGATGGCGGGGAAGACCCAGTACTTC
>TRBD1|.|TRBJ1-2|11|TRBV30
CAWDRGGGYTF
TGTGCCTGGGACAGGGGTGGGGGCTACACCTTC
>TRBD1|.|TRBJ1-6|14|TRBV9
CASSTGTGGSPLHF
TGTGCCAGCAGCACCGGGACAGGCGGTTCACCCCTCCACTTT
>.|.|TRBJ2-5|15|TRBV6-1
CASSELRVSQETQYF
TGTGCCAGCAGTGAACTGAGGGTCAGCCAAGAGACCCAGTACTTC
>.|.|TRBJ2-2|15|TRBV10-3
CAISATGPGTGELFF
TGTGCCATCAGTGCCACAGGACCAGGCACCGGGGAGCTGTTTTTT
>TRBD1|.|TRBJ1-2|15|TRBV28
CASSMTGVEDYGYTF
TGTGCCAGCAGTATGACAGGGGTTGAGGACTATGGCTACACCTTC
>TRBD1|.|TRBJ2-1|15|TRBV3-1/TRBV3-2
CASLQGAGSYNEQFF
TGTGCCAGTCTTCAGGGGGCCGGGTCCTACAATGAGCAGTTCTTC
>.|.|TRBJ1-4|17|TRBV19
CASSMWQGSATNEKLFF
TGTGCCAGTAGTATGTGGCAGGGCTCGGCAACTAATGAAAAACTGTTTTTT
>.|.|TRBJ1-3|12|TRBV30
CAWSDRDPTIYF
TGTGCCTGGAGTGACAGGGATCCCACCATATATTTT
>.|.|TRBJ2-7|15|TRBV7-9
CASSFYSGFPYEQYF
TGTGCCAGCAGCTTTTACAGCGGGTTTCCCTACGAGCAGTACTTC
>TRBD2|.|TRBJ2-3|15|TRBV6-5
CASRRTSGGVDTQYF
TGTGCCAGCAGAAGGACTAGCGGGGGGGTCGATACGCAGTATTTT
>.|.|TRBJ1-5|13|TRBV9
CASSASPYQPQHF
TGTGCCAGCAGCGCTAGCCCTTATCAGCCCCAGCATTTT
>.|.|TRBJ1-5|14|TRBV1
CTSSHPGQNQPQHF
TGCACCAGCAGCCACCCAGGACAGAATCAGCCCCAGCATTTT
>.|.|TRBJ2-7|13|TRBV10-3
CATKTGSSYEQYF
TGTGCCACTAAAACAGGGAGCTCCTACGAGCAGTACTTC
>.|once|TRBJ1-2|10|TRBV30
CAWKGDGYTF
TGTGCCTGGAAGGGGGATGGCTACACCTTC
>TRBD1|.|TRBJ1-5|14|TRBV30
CAWSGQGGNQPQHF
TGTGCCTGGAGTGGGCAGGGGGGTAATCAGCCCCAGCATTTT
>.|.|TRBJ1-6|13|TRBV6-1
CASSPSGGSPLHF
TGTGCCAGCAGCCCCTCGGGGGGTTCACCCCTCCACTTT
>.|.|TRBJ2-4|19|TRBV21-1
CASSSSITGGAKAKNIQYF
TGTGCCAGCAGCTCATCCATCACAGGGGGCGCGAAGGCCAAAAACATTCAGTACTTC
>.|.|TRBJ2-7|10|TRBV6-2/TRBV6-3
CASSDGDLNF
TGTGCCAGCAGTGACGGAGACTTAAACTTC
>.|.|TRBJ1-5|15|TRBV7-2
CASSLFNDSPWPQHF
TGTGCCAGCAGCCTCTTCAACGACAGCCCGTGGCCCCAGCATTTT